This T cell receptor (beta chain) emerged from a study of cytomegalovirus exposure and HLA in healthy donors (dated by TCRdb to the late 2010s). As for the study more broadly: The 700 or so repertoires of the first cohort and the 110 or so validation repertoires were produced on the same platform, according to a later analysis. A separate validation cohort of over a hundred different subjects was used in addition to the approximately 640-subject first cohort. To predict cytomegalovirus infection status, the study brought together high-throughput TCR immunosequencing, statistical association of individual TCRs with disease status, and machine learning. The study aimed to test whether signatures of past pathogen exposure could be identified by cataloging public T cell receptors. General conclusions and limits of the study: The validation cohort had no HLA typing available for a later analysis, so co-occurrence within that cohort was assessed over all 120 or so repertoires. A few of the identified cytomegalovirus-associated TCR beta chains were confirmed in vitro to be specific for cytomegalovirus antigens. According to the authors, the approach could potentially be generalized to other disease states and immunological phenotypes. The classifier was reported to diagnose cytomegalovirus status with high specificity and sensitivity in both the original and validation cohorts. A total of roughly 160 TCR beta chains were listed by the study as associated with cytomegalovirus. While some public TCRs were present in many individuals, most TCR sequences turned up only very rarely across donors. Of the cluster scores, roughly 93% were above 0 in a later analysis, which found that TCRs clustered in the first cohort also tended to co-occur in the approximately 120 validation repertoires.

Donors formed part of the validation cohort, which comprised 120 subjects and was distinct from the first cohort of 666 subjects. Preparation of the library involved the immunoSEQ multiplex PCR assay. Per the original workflow: A statistical classification framework was developed to diagnose cytomegalovirus status using the catalog of TCR beta chain sequences. TCRdb obtained this table from immuneACCESS and retained in-frame rearrangements with V and J assigned. These tables miss some clones; where compared with another copy, unresolved V genes account for less than half of the shortfall, and the remainder is unexplained. V, J and clone size reflect that table, while D and trimming were determined from the DNA. For this sample the table gives more than 110,000 clones, of which 70% to 90% were detected only once. Around 8% of the sample belongs to the ten largest clones. This clone was found once. Its antigen has not been determined. Base qualities are not provided; no much larger clone lies one nucleotide away.

Per the germline V gene, SGHTA is the CDR1 and FQGNSA is the CDR2. Counted from cysteine to phenylalanine, this CDR3 has 14 amino acids. CDR3 DNA is the only sequence kept; it has 42 bases, read in frame from the first base. V has 5 bases trimmed and J has 0 bases trimmed; junction bases matching no gene number 0. The chain is assembled from TRBV7-2 and TRBJ2-3, and 9 junctional nucleotides match TRBD2. This clonotype originated in a woman aged 18-29 years in good health and CMV-seropositive. Material for sequencing was PBMCs. This receptor carries the CDR3 CASSAGGSTDTQYF. In nucleotides, the sequence is TGTGCCAGCAGCGCGGGGGGGAGCACAGATACGCAGTATTTT.